These T cell receptor beta chains were read from a single sample in a study of CD8 T cells in Susac syndrome. Each CDR3 protein gets one entry after TCRdb re-called the immunoSEQ multiplex PCR reads with MiXCR. The sample records 180,000 or so distinct CDR3 sequences, around 96% being singletons. The sequenced material came from CD4+ T cells from PBMCs. The receptors were gathered from a human donor in good health. Both conserved end residues are part of each CDR3. The D gene is left open where the match is weak. Size tells how often a clone was seen (once, few, many) or the class of an expanded clone, and some rows leave it out.

TRBV9	TRBJ1-6	once	NA	TGTGCCAGCAGCGTTCAGGATCAGGATTCACCCCTCCACTTT	CASSVQDQDSPLHF
TRBV28	TRBJ1-6	NA	NA	TGTGCCAGCACCGGTTATAATTCACCCCTCCACTTT	CASTGYNSPLHF
TRBV5-4	TRBJ2-5	NA	TRBD2	TGTGCCAGCAGCTCGACTAGCGGCTCCCAAGAGACCCAGTACTTC	CASSSTSGSQETQYF
TRBV19	TRBJ2-3	NA	NA	TGTGCCAGCAGGGAGGGACAGGTGAAGTATTTT	CASREGQVKYF
TRBV12-3/TRBV12-4	TRBJ2-3	NA	NA	TGTGCCAGCAGCCACATATTGGGGGACACCAGCACGAATACGCAGTATTTT	CASSHILGDTSTNTQYF
TRBV19	TRBJ2-7	NA	NA	TGTGCCAGTAGTCCGGGCTTTCGAAGGCCCGACGTCGAGCAGTACTTC	CASSPGFRRPDVEQYF
TRBV20-1	TRBJ2-7	once	NA	TGCAGTGCGTCCAGGGGGGACGAGCAGTACTTC	CSASRGDEQYF
TRBV3-1	TRBJ2-1	NA	NA	TGTGCCAGCAGCCATTGGGGGGAGCAGTTCTTC	CASSHWGEQFF
TRBV20-1	TRBJ1-5	NA	NA	TGCAGTGCTAGAGCGGAGGATCAGCCCCAGCATTTT	CSARAEDQPQHF
TRBV6-5	TRBJ1-5	NA	NA	TGTGCCAGCAGGGAACAGGCGTATAGCAATCAGCCCCAGCATTTT	CASREQAYSNQPQHF
TRBV6-5	TRBJ2-2	NA	NA	TGTGCCAGCAGAAGCCCGGGACGGACCACCGGGGAGCTGTTTTTT	CASRSPGRTTGELFF
TRBV5-4	TRBJ2-7	NA	NA	TGTGCCAGCAGCCCCGCAGTAGGGGAGGAGCAGTACTTC	CASSPAVGEEQYF
TRBV29-1	TRBJ1-2	NA	TRBD1	TGCAGCGTTGGGGACAGACCTTCCTCTGGCTACACCTTC	CSVGDRPSSGYTF
TRBV12-3/TRBV12-4	TRBJ2-2	NA	TRBD1	TGTGCCAGCAGTTTCCGCCGGACAGGGATAGGCGGGGAGCTGTTTTTT	CASSFRRTGIGGELFF
TRBV11-1	TRBJ2-1	NA	NA	TGTGCCAGCAAGCCCTTCGGCAATGAGCAGTTCTTC	CASKPFGNEQFF
TRBV21-1	TRBJ2-7	NA	NA	TGTGCCAGCAGTCAAGGGTCAAGCGACGAGCAGTACTTC	CASSQGSSDEQYF
TRBV15	TRBJ2-1	NA	NA	TGTGCCACCAGCAGTCGGGACCCAGCACATGAGCAGTTCTTC	CATSSRDPAHEQFF
TRBV3-1	TRBJ1-2	NA	NA	TGTGCCAGCAGCCAAGTAGTTGGCGGCCGTGGCTACACCTTC	CASSQVVGGRGYTF
TRBV4-2	TRBJ1-6	NA	NA	TGTGCCAGCAGCCAAAAACAGGGAGCACCCCTCCACTTT	CASSQKQGAPLHF
TRBV19	TRBJ1-5	NA	NA	TGTGCCAGTAGTATCGGACAGTCGGGGCAGCCCCAGCATTTT	CASSIGQSGQPQHF
TRBV20-1	TRBJ2-7	NA	TRBD2	TGCAGTGCCATACCCGGGAGGCTGTACGAGCAGTACTTC	CSAIPGRLYEQYF
TRBV2	TRBJ2-1	NA	TRBD2	TGTGCCACAGGGCTAGCGGGGGCCTTCAATGAGCAGTTCTTC	CATGLAGAFNEQFF
TRBV7-9	TRBJ2-5	NA	NA	TGTGCCAGCATCCAGATAGGGGGAGAGACCCAGTACTTC	CASIQIGGETQYF
TRBV2	TRBJ2-3	NA	NA	TGTGCCAGCTGGCAGGGAGTCGCAGATACGCAGTATTTT	CASWQGVADTQYF
TRBV27	TRBJ1-3	NA	NA	TGTGCCAGCAGGTCAGAGGGCTCTGGAAACACCATATATTTT	CASRSEGSGNTIYF
TRBV29-1	TRBJ2-7	NA	TRBD1	TGCAGCGTCATTAGGACAGGGAAGGACGGCGAGCAGTACTTC	CSVIRTGKDGEQYF
TRBV5-4	TRBJ2-5	NA	TRBD2	TGTGCCAGCAGCTTGGGACAGCGGGGGCCGCAAGAGACCCAGTACTTC	CASSLGQRGPQETQYF
TRBV15	TRBJ1-6	NA	NA	TGTGCCACCAGCAGCAGGGGCGGGAATTCACCCCTCCACTTT	CATSSRGGNSPLHF
TRBV29-1	TRBJ2-7	once	TRBD2	TGCAGCGTTCGGACTAGTGAGTTCTCCGAGCAGTACTTC	CSVRTSEFSEQYF
TRBV24-1	TRBJ2-5	NA	TRBD1	TGTGCCACCAGTGGGATGACAGGGGGCCCAACACAAGAGACCCAGTACTTC	CATSGMTGGPTQETQYF
TRBV29-1	TRBJ1-1	NA	NA	TGCAGCGTTCTGGAGAACACTGAAGCTTTCTTT	CSVLENTEAFF
TRBV4-2	TRBJ1-6	NA	TRBD1	TGTGCCAGCAGCCAAGATACAGGGGCCTTTAATTCACCCCTCCACTTT	CASSQDTGAFNSPLHF
TRBV29-1	TRBJ1-2	NA	NA	TGCAGCGTTGTTACGGGAAACTATGGCTACACCTTC	CSVVTGNYGYTF
TRBV20-1	TRBJ2-3	once	NA	TGCAGTGCCGACGGCGGCGGGGCAGATACGCAGTATTTT	CSADGGGADTQYF
TRBV7-2	TRBJ2-7	NA	NA	TGTGCCAGCAGCAAAACTTGGGGCACCTACGAGCAGTACTTC	CASSKTWGTYEQYF
TRBV29-1	TRBJ2-7	NA	NA	TGCAGCGTTGTAAGGTTGGGCAGCTCCTACGAGCAGTACTTC	CSVVRLGSSYEQYF
TRBV4-3	TRBJ1-1	NA	NA	TGCGCCAGCCCCGGAGGGGGGAACACTGAAGCTTTCTTT	CASPGGGNTEAFF
TRBV30	TRBJ2-2	NA	NA	TGTGCCTGGAGTGTAGGGGCCTCCCGGGAGCTGTTTTTT	CAWSVGASRELFF
TRBV30	TRBJ2-3	NA	NA	TGTGCCTGGAGAAACTCGGCAGATACGCAGTATTTT	CAWRNSADTQYF
TRBV2	TRBJ2-3	NA	TRBD2	TGTGCCAGCAGTGTCGGGCTAGCGGCCAGGGATACGCAGTATTTT	CASSVGLAARDTQYF
TRBV19	TRBJ1-6	NA	NA	TGTGCCAGTAGTATCAGGGGCCAGCTCCACTTT	CASSIRGQLHF
TRBV3-1	TRBJ2-7	NA	NA	TGTGCCAGCAGCCAAACAGGCGTGCAATACTTC	CASSQTGVQYF